Reported below is one TCR beta chain. Its matching antigen is unknown. This entry belongs to a study of cytomegalovirus exposure and HLA in healthy donors. PCR involved 60 Vbeta and 13 Jbeta primers. The data were produced by immunoSEQ multiplex PCR, yet TCRdb's version contains in-frame clones alone and is incomplete. The data contain roughly 110,000 clones, around three quarters of them seen just once; the ten biggest clones take up roughly 8%. Study-wide results and limits: Later analysis identified a missense DCLRE1C variant that was linked to TCR beta V- and J-gene trimming.

Sequenced: PBMCs. The origin of this receptor is a man in his thirties or forties in good health and CMV-seronegative.

The CDR3 loop reads CASSESGLLYEQYF. The CDR3 DNA follows: TGTGCCAGCAGTGAAAGCGGGCTACTATACGAGCAGTACTTC. The chain is built from TRBV2 and TRBJ2-5, with D perhaps matching TRBD2 (6 bases). The J call may be incorrect, as the DNA end agrees better with TRBJ2-7. Germline CDR1 SNHLY, CDR2 FYNNEI. The length of the CDR3 is 14 residues.